This TCR beta chain was recovered during a study of blood T cell repertoires in COVID-19. Study summary: Collection of acute and convalescent COVID-19 samples took place in the United States, Italy and Spain. PBMCs, B-cell-depleted T cells, or T cells were the source of the cDNA or gDNA that made up the material.

Authors' processing steps: Using reference gene primer amplification, nucleated cell counts were estimated. Assay: immunoSEQ multiplex PCR; the TCRdb copy retains only in-frame clones and omits some. The V and J calls and the clone size are those of that table, but D and trimming were determined from the DNA. The sample includes 150,000 to 200,000 clones, 75% to 90% of them seen just once. The CDR3 sequence is 14 residues long. Trimming removed 10 bases from V and 2 bases from J, with 18 bases in between. CDR1 and CDR2 from the germline V gene are MNHEY and SVGAGI. Source material: peripheral blood. This TCR derives from a human donor in a cohort sampled during active COVID-19. The V call is TRBV6-5, the J call TRBJ2-7; weak D call: TRBD2 (6 bases). The CDR3, as DNA: TGTGCCACTCAGCCCTACGGGGGAACCTACGAGCAGTACTTC. This codes for CATQPYGGTYEQYF.